Listed below are T cell receptor beta chains from one sample, sequenced in a study of tumor-infiltrating lymphocytes in primary liver carcinoma. TCRdb re-called the multiplex PCR reads through MiXCR, storing one row per CDR3 protein. The sample has 60,000 or so distinct CDR3 sequences, over 65% seen once. The sequencing input was liver tumor tissue from sampling region 2. The source is a man in his forties or fifties with primary liver carcinoma and hepatitis B virus infection. The CDR3 runs from the conserved cysteine through the conserved F or W. A D gene is named only where the DNA matches it firmly. Some rows have no size entry. The others give once, few or many, or a class for an expanded clone.

j_call,d_call,clone_size,v_call,cdr3_aa,cdr3_nt
TRBJ2-5,.,.,TRBV6-5,CASSSERGETQYF,TGTGCCAGCAGCTCCGAGAGAGGGGAGACCCAGTACTTC
TRBJ2-3,TRBD1,.,TRBV28,CASSPLGTGPSTDTQYF,TGTGCCAGCAGCCCCCTAGGGACAGGCCCTAGCACAGATACGCAGTATTTT
TRBJ2-1,TRBD2,few,TRBV5-1,CASSSTGLVGAVNNEQFF,TGCGCTAGCAGCTCTACCGGACTAGTGGGAGCGGTGAACAATGAGCAGTTCTTC
TRBJ2-4,TRBD2,.,TRBV6-5,CASSHGGGLAKNIQYF,TGCGCCAGCAGTCACGGGGGGGGATTAGCCAAAAACATTCAGTACTTC
TRBJ1-1,.,few,TRBV11-2,CASSLGDSMGGEAFF,TGTGCCAGCAGCTTAGGGGATAGCATGGGGGGTGAAGCTTTCTTT
TRBJ2-5,.,once,TRBV6-2/TRBV6-3,CASSSHHRDLLYQETQYF,TGTGCCAGCAGTTCCCACCATCGGGACCTCCTGTACCAAGAGACCCAGTACTTC
TRBJ2-1,TRBD2,.,TRBV6-2/TRBV6-3,CASSYLPGTSGSWDDQFF,TGTGCCAGCAGTTACCTCCCCGGAACTAGCGGGAGTTGGGATGACCAGTTCTTC
TRBJ2-1,.,.,TRBV6-2/TRBV6-3,CATNPGTYYHEQFF,TGCGCCACAAACCCCGGGACTTACTACCATGAGCAGTTCTTC
TRBJ2-7,TRBD2,.,TRBV4-2,CATTGLAGVYKSYGQYF,TGTGCCACTACTGGACTAGCGGGAGTTTATAAGTCCTACGGGCAGTACTTC
TRBJ2-2,TRBD1,.,TRBV5-6,CASIIGTVVTGELFF,TGTGCCAGCATTATCGGGACAGTGGTCACCGGGGAGCTGTTTTTT
TRBJ1-4,.,.,TRBV5-1,CASSLAGSTGYGKLFF,TGCGCCAGCAGCTTGGCTGGATCCACAGGTTATGGAAAACTGTTTTTT
TRBJ2-3,.,many,TRBV5-1,CASSLGGFPDTQYF,TGCGCCAGCAGCTTGGGGGGGTTCCCAGATACGCAGTATTTT
TRBJ2-1,.,.,TRBV11-2,CASSSHRLVSEQFF,TGTGCCAGCAGCTCACACCGGCTGGTTAGTGAGCAGTTCTTC
TRBJ2-1,.,.,TRBV27,CDSSLNGEQFF,TGTGACAGCAGTTTAAACGGCGAGCAGTTCTTC
TRBJ2-1,TRBD2,.,TRBV5-8,CASSSGLAGLYNEQFF,TGTGCCAGCAGCTCGGGACTAGCGGGATTATACAATGAGCAGTTCTTC
TRBJ2-7,.,.,TRBV12-3/TRBV12-4,CASRLRGRVFVQYF,TGTGCCAGCAGACTTAGGGGCAGAGTCTTCGTGCAGTACTTC
TRBJ1-5,.,.,TRBV6-1,CTITEEEGRGGNQSQHF,TGTACCATCACTGAAGAGGAGGGGCGCGGAGGCAATCAGTCCCAGCATTTT
TRBJ2-3,.,.,TRBV29-1,CSVSETNGFTDTQYF,TGCAGCGTTTCCGAGACTAACGGATTCACAGATACGCAGTACTTT
TRBJ2-7,.,.,TRBV6-2/TRBV6-3,CASSYWTTYEQCF,TGTGCCAGTAGTTACTGGACTACCTACGAGCAGTGCTTC
TRBJ2-2,TRBD2,.,TRBV12-3/TRBV12-4,CVSSPPGLVVSTGELFF,TGTGTCAGCAGTCCCCCGGGACTAGTCGTGAGCACCGGGGAGCTGTTCTTT
TRBJ1-2,.,.,TRBV29-1,CSVWDPDQDYDYTF,TGCAGCGTGTGGGACCCGGACCAGGACTATGACTACACCTTC
TRBJ2-7,TRBD2,.,TRBV4-1,CASSHERTSGSVYEQYF,TGCGCCAGCAGCCATGAGAGGACTAGCGGGAGTGTTTACGAGCAGTACTTC
TRBJ2-5,.,.,TRBV5-1,CASSWQGTDTQYF,TGCGCCAGCAGCTGGCAGGGAACGGATACCCAGTACTTC
TRBJ2-3,TRBD2,.,TRBV11-2,CASSLLSGGELAGDVSTQYF,TGTGCCAGCAGCTTACTATCCGGGGGTGAGCTAGCGGGAGATGTGAGTACGCAGTATTTT
TRBJ2-1,.,.,TRBV10-2,CASSRANNEQFF,TGCGCCAGCAGCAGGGCAAACAATGAGCAGTTCTTC
TRBJ2-1,.,.,TRBV4-3,CASNQDFPLHEQFF,TGCGCCAGCAACCAAGATTTCCCCCTCCATGAGCAGTTCTTC
TRBJ2-1,TRBD1,.,TRBV6-5,CVSSYRPGTGLEQFF,TGTGTCAGCAGCTACCGTCCTGGGACAGGGTTGGAGCAGTTCTTC
TRBJ1-2,.,.,TRBV12-3/TRBV12-4,CASSFRGSCGYIF,TGTGCCAGCAGTTTCCGGGGCTCATGTGGCTACATCTTC
TRBJ2-5,.,.,TRBV5-6,CASSLETSQETQYF,TGTGCCAGCAGCCTGGAGACTAGCCAAGAGACCCAGTACTTC
TRBJ2-3,.,.,TRBV11-2,CASSLGWADTQYF,TGTGCCAGCAGCTTGGGCTGGGCAGATACGCAGTATTTT
TRBJ1-1,.,many,TRBV6-1,CASTGREFTEAFF,TGTGCCAGCACCGGTCGGGAGTTCACTGAAGCTTTCTTT
TRBJ2-7,.,.,TRBV11-2,CASSLSSGITYKQYF,TGTGCCAGCAGTTTATCCTCGGGGATTACCTACAAACAGTACTTC
TRBJ2-7,TRBD2,once,TRBV6-5,CASRYGTSGAYEQYF,TGTGCCAGCAGATATGGGACTAGCGGAGCCTACGAGCAGTACTTC
TRBJ2-1,.,.,TRBV11-2,CASSFANEQFF,TGTGCCAGCAGCTTTGCCAATGAGCAGTTCTTC
TRBJ2-3,.,.,TRBV12-5,CACGTAGSTDTQYF,TGTGCTTGTGGCACTGCGGGCAGTACAGATACGCAGTATTTT
TRBJ2-1,.,.,TRBV21-1,CASSKGSNRDRVYRSSYNEQFF,TGTGCCAGCAGCAAAGGAAGCAACCGGGACAGAGTTTACCGCAGCTCCTACAATGAGCAGTTCTTC
TRBJ2-3,TRBD2,.,TRBV29-1,CSASGSSDTQYF,TGCAGCGCAAGCGGGAGCTCAGATACGCAGTATTTT
TRBJ2-5,TRBD2,.,TRBV7-8,CASSLETSSQETQYF,TGTGCCAGCAGCTTAGAGACTAGCAGCCAAGAGACCCAGTACTTC
TRBJ2-2,.,.,TRBV24-1,CATSDIGQTNTGELFF,TGTGCCACCAGTGATATCGGACAGACGAACACCGGGGAGCTGTTTTTT
TRBJ2-2,TRBD2,few,TRBV12-3/TRBV12-4,CTSSLALAGGPSGELFF,TGTACCAGCAGTTTAGCGTTGGCGGGAGGGCCGTCTGGGGAGCTGTTTTTT
TRBJ1-1,.,.,TRBV4-2,CASSQEYGQGCWTESFF,TGTGCCAGCAGCCAAGAGTACGGGCAGGGTTGTTGGACTGAATCTTTCTTT
TRBJ2-3,.,.,TRBV29-1,CSIESVAGLMDTQYF,TGCAGCATTGAATCTGTGGCAGGACTTATGGATACGCAGTATTTT
TRBJ2-5,.,.,TRBV12-3/TRBV12-4,CISSLARVETQYF,TGTATCAGCAGTTTAGCGCGGGTAGAGACCCAGTACTTC
TRBJ1-5,.,.,TRBV12-3/TRBV12-4,CASSTGDKLSNQPQHF,TGTGCCAGCAGCACCGGGGACAAGCTTAGCAATCAGCCCCAGCATTTT
TRBJ2-3,TRBD1,.,TRBV6-5,CASHEQDRRKETVTQYF,TGTGCCAGCCACGAACAGGACAGGAGGAAGGAGACAGTTACACAGTATTTT